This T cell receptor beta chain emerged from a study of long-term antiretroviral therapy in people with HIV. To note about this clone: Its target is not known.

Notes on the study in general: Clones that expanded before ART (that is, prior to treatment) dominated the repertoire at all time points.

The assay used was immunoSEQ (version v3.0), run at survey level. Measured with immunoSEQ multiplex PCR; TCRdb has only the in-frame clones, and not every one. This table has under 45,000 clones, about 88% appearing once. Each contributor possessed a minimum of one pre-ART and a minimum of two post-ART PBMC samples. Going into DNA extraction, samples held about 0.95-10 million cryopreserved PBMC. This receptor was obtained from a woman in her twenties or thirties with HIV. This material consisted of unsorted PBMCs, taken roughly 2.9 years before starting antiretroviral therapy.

CDR3 sequence reads: CASGQGAYNEQFF. CDR3 sequence (DNA): TGCGCCAGTGGACAGGGTGCCTACAATGAGCAGTTCTTC. V and J are TRBV5-1 and TRBJ2-1; 8 bases are a match to TRBD1. With 8 bases clipped from V and 2 bases from J, the junction kept 3 bases outside the gene matches. The CDR3 consists of 13 residues. Per germline, CDR1 SGHRS and CDR2 YFSETQ.